This passage covers 14 T cell receptor beta chains from one sample sequenced in a study of blood T cell repertoires in COVID-19 (dated by TCRdb to about 2020). Libraries came from the immunoSEQ multiplex PCR assay. TCRdb holds this immuneACCESS table with in-frame rearrangements only. Some clones are missing; in checked studies, unresolved V genes explain under half, and the rest has no known cause. For this sample the table gives some 80,000 clones, of which about 86% were detected only once. The top ten constitute 20% to 25% of the sample. Specimen: peripheral blood. These receptors were obtained from a woman older than 75 in a cohort sampled during active or convalescent COVID-19.

Worth noting for this clone: At one end the junction does not follow the germline gene, possibly because of a read error. V is TRBV7-7 and J is TRBJ2-1, with 10 bases matching TRBD2. Germline V gene data show CDR1 as SSHAT and CDR2 as FNYEAQ (reference sequence). The CDR3 is 15 residues long. The CDR3 sequence is CASSLAELAGNEQFF. The CDR3 coding sequence is TGTGCTAGCAGCTTAGCGGAACTAGCGGGGAATGAGCAGTTCTTC.

The chain combines TRBV2 with TRBJ2-7; 7 bases align to TRBD2. Germline V gene sequence: CDR1 SNHLY, CDR2 FYNNEI. The CDR3 has 16 residues. V was pared by 7 bases and J by 0 bases, with 12 bases of the junction left unmatched. CDR3 DNA: TGTGCCAGCACCGGGGGGAGTTGGGGGAGCTCCTACGAGCAGTACTTC. Translated, it gives CASTGGSWGSSYEQYF. Full variable domain (rest looked up from reference TRBV2 and TRBJ2-7): EPEVTQTPSHQVTQMGQEVILRCVPISNHLYFYWYRQILGQKVEFLVSFYNNEISEKSEIFDDQFSVERPDGSNFTLKIRSTKLEDSAMYFCASTGGSWGSSYEQYFGPGTRLTVT.

This chain connects TRBV7-9 to TRBJ1-4, with TRBD1 identical over 8 bases. The CDR3 runs 14 residues. Germline values: CDR1 SEHNR, CDR2 FQNEAQ (reference sequence). J gave up 7 bases and V 4 bases, and 5 bases lay outside the gene matches. Written as DNA, the CDR3 is TGTGCCAGCAGCTCGACAGGGGCCGGTGAAAAACTGTTTTTT. It codes for CASSSTGAGEKLFF.

The V gene is TRBV20-1, the J gene TRBJ2-7, with 9 bases that match TRBD2. Germline CDR1 DFQATT, CDR2 SNEGSKA (reference sequence). The CDR3 loop spans 14 amino acids. With 4 bases clipped from V and 6 bases from J, the junction kept 10 bases outside the gene matches. The chain's CDR3 is CSATDTSGQGEQYF. The CDR3, as DNA: TGCAGTGCTACTGACACTAGCGGGCAGGGCGAGCAGTACTTC.

Only a few counts were recorded for this clone. V usage is TRBV2 and J usage is TRBJ1-5; 9 bases are shared with TRBD1. V trimming: 5 bases; J trimming: 5 bases; junction bases outside the gene matches: 4. The CDR3 sequence is 14 residues long. The germline V gene encodes CDR1 SNHLY and CDR2 FYNNEI. CDR3 protein: CASSPGQGHQPQHF. Here the CDR3 DNA reads TGTGCCAGCAGTCCGGGACAGGGCCATCAGCCCCAGCATTTT. Complete variable domain (other parts from reference TRBV2 and TRBJ1-5): EPEVTQTPSHQVTQMGQEVILRCVPISNHLYFYWYRQILGQKVEFLVSFYNNEISEKSEIFDDQFSVERPDGSNFTLKIRSTKLEDSAMYFCASSPGQGHQPQHFGDGTRLSIL.

The chain couples TRBV2 to TRBJ1-5, with 9 nucleotides matching TRBD1. Germline V gene lookup returns CDR1 SNHLY and CDR2 FYNNEI. V trimming: 4 bases; J trimming: 7 bases; junction bases outside the gene matches: 5. The CDR3 totals 14 residues. The DNA of the CDR3 is TGTGCCAGCAGTGGACAGGGGGATTGGCAGCCCCAGCATTTT. This translates into CASSGQGDWQPQHF.

V is TRBV14 and J is TRBJ1-2; TRBD1 aligns across 7 bases. This CDR3 is 15 amino acids long. Looked up from germline, CDR1 is SGHDN and CDR2 is FVKESK. Unmatched junction bases numbered 12, after V lost 4 bases and J lost 7 bases. CDR3 loop: CASSPLEGGLGGYTF. In DNA, the CDR3 is TGTGCCAGCAGCCCCCTCGAAGGGGGCCTGGGTGGCTACACCTTC.

This clone was seen once. The chain recombines TRBV28 with TRBJ1-2; 8 nucleotides line up with TRBD1. The CDR3 length is 13 residues. Germline trimming cut 7 bases from V and 8 bases from J; bases unmatched to any gene: 9. The V gene's germline CDR1 is MDHEN and CDR2 SYDVKM. The CDR3 DNA is TGTGCCAGCATAAGGGACAGGAGGGGCGGCTACACCTTC. Its protein is CASIRDRRGGYTF.

This clone came up once. The chain joins TRBV5-1 to TRBJ2-1; weak D call: TRBD2 (5 bases). Germline V gene sequence: CDR1 SGHRS, CDR2 YFSETQ. Trimming took 0 bases from V and 9 from J, leaving 7 bases between them. The CDR3 length is 12 residues. The CDR3 loop reads CASSLGEFEQFF. The CDR3 DNA reads as TGCGCCAGCAGCTTGGGGGAGTTTGAGCAGTTCTTC.

The chain employs TRBV3-1 (or the pseudogene TRBV3-2) and TRBJ1-6, with a weak D call TRBD1 (5 bases). Trimming removed 1 base from V and 7 bases from J, with 8 bases in between. CDR1 and CDR2 from the germline V gene are LGHDT and YNNKEL (reference sequence). This CDR3 comprises 14 residues. The CDR3 here is CASSQAQENSPLHF. CDR3 bases: TGTGCCAGCAGCCAAGCACAGGAGAATTCACCCCTCCACTTT.

The count of this clone is one. The J gene is TRBJ2-7, the V gene TRBV7-2; 10 bases are shared with TRBD2. The CDR3 is 15 residues long. Germline V gene lookup returns CDR1 SGHTA and CDR2 FQGNSA. The junction had 6 bases not matched to a gene; V was cut back by 3 bases and J by 4 bases. CDR3 protein: CASSFLAGVSYEQYF. Written as DNA, the CDR3 is TGTGCCAGCAGCTTCCTAGCGGGAGTGTCTTACGAGCAGTACTTC.

This clone was counted once. The same CDR3 is also encoded by other DNA sequences in this sample. The chain couples TRBV7-3 to TRBJ2-2, with a tentative D call TRBD2 (6 bases). Germline V lookup: CDR1 SGHTA, CDR2 FQGTGA. V dropped 3 bases and J dropped 4 bases, with 6 bases sitting between them. CDR3 size: 13 residues. The CDR3, as DNA: TGTGCCAGCAGCTTCGGGGGCACCGGGGAGCTGTTTTTT. Protein sequence: CASSFGGTGELFF.

The sample holds a few counts of this clone. J is TRBJ2-2 and V is TRBV5-1; 8 bases fit TRBD2. The V and J ends lost 4 bases and 3 bases, in that order; junction bases with no gene match: 5. CDR1 and CDR2 (germline): SGHRS, YFSETQ. This CDR3 has 15 residues. This CDR3 is CASSLGTRDTGELFF. CDR3 DNA: TGCGCCAGCAGCCTCGGGACTAGGGACACCGGGGAGCTGTTTTTT.

This clone was seen a single time. The chain combines TRBV7-2 with TRBJ1-1; no definite D call. The CDR3 consists of 13 residues. In germline, CDR1 is SGHTA, CDR2 FQGNSA. The ends were cut back, 2 bases at V and 4 bases at J, with 8 bases in the middle. CDR3 coding DNA: TGTGCCAGCAGCTTAAGGCCAGGCACTGAAGCTTTCTTT. Its translation is CASSLRPGTEAFF.